This TCR beta chain was recorded in a study of Ad26.COV2.S vaccination and SARS-CoV-2 variants. Study-level results: Possibly, TCR breadth and depth analyses underestimated total T cell responses.

Treatment indicated: some 20 received Ad26.COV2.S at low or high dose, single or two shots; five or six received placebo; per-sample allocation not given. Sampling was performed 63 days after the first vaccine or placebo injection. The CDR3 covers 14 residues. CDR1 and CDR2 (germline): MGHRA, YSYEKL. Trimming removed 5 bases at V and 5 bases at J, with 15 bases between. About this clone itself: Its antigen remains unidentified.

Sequenced by immunoSEQ multiplex PCR; TCRdb stores in-frame clones only, minus some. This table holds 300,000 to 500,000 clones, 88% found once. Sequenced material: peripheral blood, taken in a trial of Ad26.COV2.S vaccine versus placebo. The V call is TRBV4-1, the J call TRBJ1-1; perhaps TRBD1 as D (6 bases). The TCR sequence derives from a person between 18 and 65 years old who received the Ad26.COV2.S COVID-19 vaccine or a placebo. The CDR3 is CASSSRTADTEAFF. As DNA, the CDR3 is TGCGCCAGCAGCTCCCGGACAGCGGATACTGAAGCTTTCTTT.